The 32 T cell receptor beta chains listed next were all sequenced from one sample in a study of identical twins' blood T cells. TCRdb passed the 5' RACE reads through MiXCR, listing each CDR3 protein once. Of a few hundred thousand distinct CDR3 sequences listed, over 25% are singletons. The sample taken for sequencing was PBMCs. The receptor source for this set is a woman aged 18-49 years in good health.

The CDR3 loop reads CAIPSGGLTGELFF. The CDR3 nucleotides read TGTGCCATCCCTTCCGGGGGCCTCACCGGGGAGCTGTTTTTT. The chain employs TRBV10-3 and TRBJ2-2, with D perhaps given as TRBD1 or TRBD2 (6 bases each). The ends were cut back, 8 bases at V and 4 bases at J, with 14 bases in the middle. Germline V gene data show CDR1 as ENHRY and CDR2 as SYGVKD. The CDR3 has 14 amino acids.

This clonotype has at least ten counts. The rearrangement joins TRBV5-1 to TRBJ1-1; no clear D gene. From germline, CDR1 is SGHRS and CDR2 YFSETQ. V was trimmed by 4 bases and J by 1 base, leaving 14 bases between them. This CDR3 is built from 15 residues. Written as DNA, the CDR3 is TGCGCCAGCAGCACGTTGGGATCCTCGAACACTGAAGCTTTCTTT. Residues: CASSTLGSSNTEAFF. The complete variable domain, with remaining parts taken from reference TRBV5-1 and TRBJ1-1, reads KAGVTQTPRYLIKTRGQQVTLSCSPISGHRSVSWYQQTPGQGLQFLFEYFSETQRNKGNFPGRFSGRQFSNSRSEMNVSTLELGDSALYLCASSTLGSSNTEAFFGQGTRLTVV.

This clonotype has a handful of counts. The rearrangement joins TRBV29-1 to TRBJ1-2; D may be TRBD1 (5 bases). Germline values: CDR1 SQVTM, CDR2 ANQGSEA. Trimming pared 0 bases from V and 1 base from J, leaving 9 bases between. CDR3 length: 14 amino acids. DNA for the CDR3: TGCAGCGTTGAAGACAGGGTTCTTAACTATGGCTACACCTTC. Translation: CSVEDRVLNYGYTF. Using reference TRBV29-1 and TRBJ1-2 for the parts outside the CDR3, the full variable domain is SAVISQKPSRDICQRGTSLTIQCQVDSQVTMMFWYRQQPGQSLTLIATANQGSEATYESGFVIDKFPISRPNLTFSTLTVSNMSPEDSSIYLCSVEDRVLNYGYTFGSGTRLTVV.

This clonotype was counted between two and nine times. The rearrangement links TRBV3-1 to TRBJ2-2; 9 nucleotides align to TRBD2. With V trimmed by 4 bases and J by 4 bases, 7 bases remained unmatched. Germline V lookup: CDR1 LGHDT, CDR2 YNNKEL (reference sequence). This CDR3 is 16 amino acids long. As DNA, the CDR3 is TGTGCCAGCAGCCCGGAACCTAGCGGGATCACCGGGGAGCTGTTTTTT. This encodes CASSPEPSGITGELFF.

The V call is TRBV29-1, the J call TRBJ2-7; D perhaps matches TRBD1 (5 bases). Germline CDR1 SQVTM, CDR2 ANQGSEA. The CDR3 extends over 13 amino acids. V dropped 4 bases and J dropped 3 bases, with 13 bases sitting between them. The CDR3 here is CSVGVRRGYEQYF. CDR3 DNA sequence: TGCAGCGTTGGGGTAAGAAGGGGCTACGAGCAGTACTTC.

As for this clonotype: A read error is possible here, since a much larger clone lies one base away. The CDR3 loop is CSVERGTDTQYF. The CDR3 region has the DNA TGCAGCGTTGAACGGGGGACAGATACGCAGTATTTT. V is TRBV29-1 and J is TRBJ2-3, with a tentative D call TRBD2 (6 bases). The V gene lost 2 bases and the J gene lost 3 bases, with 6 bases spanning the gap. The CDR3 is made up of 12 amino acids. Germline CDR1 and CDR2: SQVTM and ANQGSEA.

The chain links TRBV7-2 to TRBJ2-2; unclear D gene. Looked up from germline, CDR1 is SGHTA and CDR2 is FQGNSA. Trimming took 2 bases from V and 5 from J, leaving 9 bases between them. CDR3 length: 14 amino acids. CDR3 sequence (DNA): TGTGCCAGCAGCTTAACCGGGCGAACCGGGGAGCTGTTTTTT. The encoded protein is CASSLTGRTGELFF.

V usage is TRBV20-1 and J usage is TRBJ2-3, with D uncertain. The V end lost 0 bases, the J end lost 0 bases, and 13 bases lay between the germline ends. The CDR3 length is 16 residues. CDR1 is DFQATT, CDR2 SNEGSKA, per germline (reference sequence). Here the CDR3 reads CSARDLLVTSTDTQYF. CDR3 in DNA: TGCAGTGCTAGAGATCTCCTAGTCACTAGCACAGATACGCAGTATTTT.

The chain recombines TRBV5-1 with TRBJ2-3; 9 bases align to TRBD2. Germline V gene data show CDR1 as SGHRS and CDR2 as YFSETQ. V dropped 5 bases and J dropped 4; count of bases not matched to a gene: 2. The CDR3 totals 13 residues. CDR3 sequence (DNA): TGCGCCAGCAGAGCGGGGGGAGCAGATACGCAGTATTTT. Translating gives CASRAGGADTQYF.

This clonotype turned up a few times. V and J are TRBV20-1 and TRBJ1-3, with D uncertain. The CDR3 extends over 15 amino acids. V was pared by 1 base and J by 4 bases, with 14 bases between. Germline CDR1 is DFQATT and CDR2 is SNEGSKA (reference sequence). In DNA form, the CDR3 reads TGCAGTGCTAGAGCTTCCGGTGCGCGGGGAAACACCATATATTTT. This gives the protein CSARASGARGNTIYF.

The chain couples TRBV7-3 to TRBJ1-1, with 9 bases aligning to TRBD1. Trimming took 2 bases from V and 5 from J; bases not matched to a gene: 3. The CDR3 sequence is 14 residues long. The germline CDR1 and CDR2 sequences are SGHTA and FQGTGA. CDR3 region: CASSLFDRGTEAFF. CDR3 sequence (DNA): TGTGCCAGCAGCTTATTTGACAGGGGGACTGAAGCTTTCTTT.

This chain links TRBV27 with TRBJ2-7; D gene unclear. This CDR3 is built from 14 residues. CDR1 is MNHEY, CDR2 SMNVEV, per germline (reference sequence). V lost 0 bases and J 2 bases, leaving 8 bases between the germline ends. The CDR3 is CASSLSLFTYEQYF. CDR3 nucleotides: TGTGCCAGCAGTTTATCGCTGTTCACCTACGAGCAGTACTTC.

This clonotype was observed a handful of times. The rearrangement uses TRBV5-1 and TRBJ2-1; D ambiguous. The CDR3 length is 14 residues. V was shortened by 0 bases and J by 2 bases, with 6 bases between the two germline ends. CDR1 and CDR2 from the germline V gene are SGHRS and YFSETQ. The CDR3 DNA reads as TGCGCCAGCAGCTTGGAGAATCCCTACAATGAGCAGTTCTTC. Translation: CASSLENPYNEQFF.

This sequence joins TRBV11-2 and TRBJ1-1, with TRBD1 as a possible D gene (6 bases). The CDR3 is made up of 13 amino acids. Per the germline V gene, CDR1 is SGHAT and CDR2 is FQNNGV. V was shortened by 3 bases and J by 7 bases, with 12 bases between the two germline ends. This CDR3 is CASSLEGQREAFF. The CDR3 coding sequence is TGTGCCAGCAGCTTGGAAGGACAGCGTGAAGCTTTCTTT.

The genes are TRBV19 and TRBJ1-1; the D is unclear. The germline CDR1 and CDR2 sequences are LNHDA and SQIVND (reference sequence). Trimming pared 7 bases from V and 5 bases from J, leaving 8 bases between. The CDR3 sequence is 11 residues long. The CDR3 spells CASIKETEAFF. The CDR3 DNA follows: TGTGCCAGTATAAAGGAGACTGAAGCTTTCTTT.

Ten or more counts support this clonotype. This sequence joins TRBV12-3 or TRBV12-4 and TRBJ1-1, with 7 positions matching TRBD1. V gave up 4 bases and J gave up 0 bases; unmatched junction bases: 2. CDR3 length equals 14 residues. CDR3 region: CASSWDRVNTEAFF. Written as DNA, the CDR3 is TGTGCCAGCAGTTGGGACAGAGTGAACACTGAAGCTTTCTTT.

This clonotype was detected only a few times. V gene TRBV10-3 combines with J gene TRBJ1-2; TRBD1 is a possible D gene (6 bases). CDR1 and CDR2 (germline): ENHRY, SYGVKD. Trimming stripped 9 bases from V and 4 bases from J, with 12 bases between. The CDR3 has 12 amino acids. The CDR3 region has the DNA TGTGCCATGGCAGGGGACGGCTATGGCTACACCTTC. Encoded protein: CAMAGDGYGYTF.

The chain recombines TRBV6-1 with TRBJ2-2; D possibly corresponds to TRBD1 (5 bases). Germline V gene sequence: CDR1 MNHNS, CDR2 SASEGT. The CDR3 consists of 17 residues. The V gene lost 0 bases and the J gene lost 5 bases, with 16 bases spanning the gap. In DNA form, the CDR3 reads TGTGCCAGCAGTGAAGCAGGGCAGCGAAAGGGGACCGGGGAGCTGTTTTTT. This translates into CASSEAGQRKGTGELFF.

On this clonotype: This may arise from a read error, as a much more abundant clone is one base away. The chain recombines TRBV25-1 with TRBJ1-2; D is possibly TRBD1 (6 bases). The germline gives CDR1 MGHDK, CDR2 SYGVNS. The CDR3 is made up of 14 amino acids. CDR3 sequence (DNA): TGTACCAGCAGTGAGGGGACACCTTCCTATGGCTACACCTTC. Protein sequence: CTSSEGTPSYGYTF.

Ten or more counts support this clonotype. The chain uses TRBV6-4 and TRBJ2-7, with 9 positions matching TRBD1. CDR1 and CDR2 from the germline V gene are MRHNA and SNTAGT. Germline trimming cut 4 bases from V and 4 bases from J; bases unmatched to any gene: 2. This CDR3 has 13 residues. The CDR3 sequence is CASSAGTGYEQYF. The CDR3 coding sequence is TGTGCCAGCAGTGCCGGGACAGGGTACGAGCAGTACTTC.

This sequence joins TRBV2 and TRBJ2-7; 9 bases are a match to TRBD2. V lost 2 bases and J lost 0; bases outside the gene matches: 5. Germline V CDR1 and CDR2: SNHLY, FYNNEI. The CDR3 runs 16 residues. The CDR3 loop reads CASSEKKREVSYEQYF. DNA for the CDR3: TGTGCCAGCAGTGAAAAGAAGCGGGAGGTCTCCTACGAGCAGTACTTC.

There are a few counts of this clonotype. V usage is TRBV20-1 and J usage is TRBJ2-3; TRBD2 matches 7 bases. Germline CDR1 and CDR2: DFQATT and SNEGSKA (reference sequence). The CDR3 contains 14 residues. Trimming at V came to 1 base and at J to 2 bases, leaving 3 bases not matched to a gene. CDR3 in amino acids: CSARGAGVTDTQYF. CDR3 in DNA: TGCAGTGCTAGAGGCGCGGGGGTCACAGATACGCAGTATTTT.

The table lists this clonotype with a few counts. J is TRBJ2-3 and V is TRBV27; the match to TRBD2 covers 7 bases. Germline V gene data show CDR1 as MNHEY and CDR2 as SMNVEV (reference sequence). This CDR3 has 15 amino acids. The trim removed 5 bases at V and 2 bases at J, leaving 7 bases unmatched. CDR3 loop: CASSTSGAFTDTQYF. The CDR3 nucleotides read TGTGCCAGCAGTACCAGCGGGGCTTTCACAGATACGCAGTATTTT.

This clonotype was seen at least ten times. The CDR3 here is CASSLAWQLPYGYTF. CDR3 sequence (DNA): TGTGCCAGCAGCTTAGCGTGGCAGCTCCCATATGGCTACACCTTC. The rearrangement uses TRBV7-2 and TRBJ1-2; no clear D. Germline values: CDR1 SGHTA, CDR2 FQGNSA. V was pared by 0 bases and J by 5 bases, with 13 bases between. This CDR3 is built from 15 residues.

This clonotype was seen ten or more times. The V gene is TRBV29-1, the J gene TRBJ1-1; D is perhaps TRBD1 (5 bases). In germline, CDR1 is SQVTM, CDR2 ANQGSEA. This CDR3 comprises 11 residues. Trimming stripped 5 bases from V and 6 bases from J, with 10 bases between. CDR3 nucleotides: TGCAGCGTTTCGCGGGGGGCTGAAGCTTTCTTT. It translates to CSVSRGAEAFF.

The J gene is TRBJ2-3, the V gene TRBV20-1, with 7 bases identical to TRBD1. The CDR3 covers 14 residues. V shed 3 bases and J 4 bases; nucleotides not matched to a gene: 7. The germline CDR1 and CDR2 sequences are DFQATT and SNEGSKA (reference sequence). The CDR3, as DNA: TGCAGTGCTAGCCCAGACAGGGACGCAGATACGCAGTATTTT. This translates into CSASPDRDADTQYF.

The table lists this clonotype with a few counts. V gene TRBV2 combines with J gene TRBJ1-3; no clear D. Per the germline V gene, CDR1 is SNHLY and CDR2 is FYNNEI. This CDR3 is built from 14 residues. V was shortened by 7 bases and J by 3 bases, with 13 bases between the two germline ends. CDR3 DNA sequence: TGTGCCAGCAAGGACGGGTCAAGTGGAAACACCATATATTTT. Translation gives CASKDGSSGNTIYF.

This clonotype has a handful of counts. The chain links TRBV13 to TRBJ2-1; either TRBD1 or TRBD2 may supply D (5 bases each). Germline V CDR1 and CDR2: PRHDT, FYEKMQ (reference sequence). The CDR3 runs 15 residues. Trimming cost V 0 bases and J 7 bases, with 13 bases left between them. Here the CDR3 reads CASSLGGRTKNEQFF. The CDR3 DNA sequence: TGTGCCAGCAGCTTAGGGGGACGGACAAAGAATGAGCAGTTCTTC.

This clonotype was picked up many times. The V and J genes are TRBV20-1 and TRBJ1-5; TRBD1 matches at 8 bases. There are 14 residues in the CDR3. V lost 3 bases and J lost 5; bases outside the gene matches: 6. Looked up from germline, CDR1 is DFQATT and CDR2 is SNEGSKA (reference sequence). This CDR3 reads CSASRTGWDQPQHF. The DNA of the CDR3 is TGCAGTGCTAGCAGGACAGGGTGGGATCAGCCCCAGCATTTT.

This chain links TRBV7-2 with TRBJ2-1, with D possibly matching TRBD2 (5 bases). Germline V gene data show CDR1 as SGHTA and CDR2 as FQGNSA. The V end lost 6 bases, the J end lost 6 bases, and 15 bases lay between the germline ends. The CDR3 runs 14 residues. This chain's CDR3 is CASRFGRACNEQFF. The CDR3 DNA reads TGTGCCAGCAGATTCGGGCGGGCGTGCAATGAGCAGTTCTTC.

This clonotype was detected many times. The J gene is TRBJ2-3, the V gene TRBV11-3; TRBD2 matches at 7 bases. CDR1 and CDR2 (germline): SGHNT, YENEEA. The CDR3 is 16 amino acids. Unmatched junction bases numbered 10, after V lost 2 bases and J lost 5 bases. The CDR3 region is CASSLFQRGDGDTQYF. The CDR3 region has the DNA TGTGCCAGCAGCTTATTCCAGCGGGGTGATGGAGATACGCAGTATTTT.

The chain links TRBV20-1 to TRBJ1-2; TRBD1 might be the D (5 bases). The CDR3 is 11 residues long. V lost 6 bases and J 4 bases, leaving 9 bases between the germline ends. CDR1 and CDR2 from the germline V gene are DFQATT and SNEGSKA (reference sequence). CDR3 DNA: TGCAGTGCAGGGGAACCCTATGGCTACACCTTC. It translates to CSAGEPYGYTF.